This TCR beta chain appears in the sequencing data of a study of shared clonotypes between healthy human individuals. At the level of the study: Used for every donor were three CD4 naive, three CD4 memory, two CD8 naive and one CD8 memory plate. General study findings and limits: Some naive CD4 clonotypes, 4.5% to 5.5%, turned up in common across several donors.

Assay: immunoSEQ multiplex PCR; the TCRdb copy retains only in-frame clones and omits some. The table includes a few million clones, 80% to 95% detected once. Unmatched junction bases numbered 8, after V lost 5 bases and J lost 4 bases. The CDR3 spans 15 residues. CDR1 LNHDA and CDR2 SQIVND come from the germline V gene (reference sequence). A remark on this clone: The target antigen is unknown.

The receptor comes from a young man in good health. Some clones in this sample may be carry-over from other donors' samples. The sample was naive CD4+ T cells from PBMCs. Subset of the sample: CD45RA+ positively selected. The chain joins TRBV19 to TRBJ2-1, with 7 bases identical to TRBD2. CDR3: CASSSPPSGYNEQFF. CDR3 DNA: TGTGCCAGTAGTTCCCCGCCTAGCGGATACAATGAGCAGTTCTTC.